The 17 T cell receptor beta chains below were found in one sample sequenced in a study of cytomegalovirus exposure and HLA in healthy donors. PCR used 60 Vbeta primers and 13 Jbeta primers. Some clones are missing from TCRdb's copy, which holds only in-frame ones; the method was immunoSEQ multiplex PCR. The table shows more than 80,000 clones, with approximately 81% occurring only once. Material for sequencing was PBMCs. The receptors derive from a girl aged 2-10 years in good health and CMV-seropositive.

The chain uses TRBV11-2 and TRBJ1-1, with 9 positions matching TRBD1. The CDR3 extends over 15 amino acids. Germline loops: CDR1 SGHAT, CDR2 FQNNGV. Trimming took 5 bases from V and 1 from J; bases not matched to a gene: 5. Written as DNA, the CDR3 is TGTGCCAGCAGCCATTTGGACAGGGGGAACACTGAAGCTTTCTTT. It is translated as CASSHLDRGNTEAFF.

This rearrangement joins TRBV10-1 to TRBJ2-5; 7 bases are a match to TRBD1. The length of the CDR3 is 13 residues. V dropped 4 bases and J dropped 3; count of bases not matched to a gene: 2. Germline CDR1 is WNHNN and CDR2 is SYGVQD (reference sequence). CDR3 sequence reads: CASSVGTEETQYF. In DNA form, the CDR3 reads TGCGCCAGCAGTGTTGGGACAGAAGAGACCCAGTACTTC.

The chain uses TRBV6-1 and TRBJ1-4, with 9 bases aligning to TRBD1. Per germline, CDR1 MNHNS and CDR2 SASEGT. CDR3 length: 13 residues. Trimming cost V 7 bases and J 10 bases; bases outside gene matches: 7. Written as DNA, the CDR3 is TGTGCCAGCAAACGGACAGGGGTTGTAAAACTGTTTTTT. This gives the protein CASKRTGVVKLFF.

This chain uses TRBV4-1 with TRBJ1-2; D uncertain. V lost 1 base and J lost 6, with 9 bases in between. The CDR3 is 13 amino acids. From germline, CDR1 is MGHRA and CDR2 YSYEKL. The CDR3 loop reads CASSQVFGDGYTF. The CDR3 nucleotides read TGCGCCAGCAGCCAAGTATTCGGTGATGGCTACACCTTC.

The gene calls are TRBV2 and TRBJ2-7, with TRBD1 matching 7 bases. Germline CDR1 reads SNHLY; CDR2 reads FYNNEI. Unmatched junction bases numbered 10, after V lost 1 base and J lost 4 bases. The CDR3 loop spans 16 amino acids. CDR3 sequence: CASSEDRTGLGYEQYF. DNA of the CDR3: TGTGCCAGCAGTGAAGATCGGACAGGCCTGGGGTACGAGCAGTACTTC.

The chain links TRBV25-1 to TRBJ1-3; D is perhaps TRBD1 (6 bases). The CDR3 loop spans 15 amino acids. Trimming stripped 3 bases from V and 5 bases from J, with 14 bases between. The V gene's germline CDR1 is MGHDK and CDR2 SYGVNS. The CDR3 nucleotides read TGTGCCAGCAGTGAGGCAGGCAGGGGAAGAAACACCATATATTTT. Its protein is CASSEAGRGRNTIYF. The full variable domain, completed using reference TRBV25-1 and TRBJ1-3, is EADIYQTPRYLVIGTGKKITLECSQTMGHDKMYWYQQDPGMELHLIHYSYGVNSTEKGDLSSESTVSRIRTEHFPLTLESARPSHTSQYLCASSEAGRGRNTIYFGEGSWLTVV.

The genes are TRBV7-6 and TRBJ1-2, with D uncertain. Per germline, CDR1 SGHVS and CDR2 FNYEAQ. Trimming shortened V by 1 base and J by 3 bases, and 15 bases separated the two germline ends. CDR3 length: 16 residues. The chain's CDR3 is CASSLEYGVADYGYTF. The CDR3 DNA reads as TGTGCCAGCAGCTTAGAATATGGAGTCGCGGACTATGGCTACACCTTC. The entire variable domain, with the rest obtained from reference TRBV7-6 and TRBJ1-2, is as follows: GAGVSQSPRYKVTKRGQDVALRCDPISGHVSLYWYRQALGQGPEFLTYFNYEAQQDKSGLPNDRFSAERPEGSISTLTIQRTEQRDSAMYRCASSLEYGVADYGYTFGSGTRLTVV.

The chain links TRBV6-5 to TRBJ1-1; unclear D gene. The CDR3 is 14 amino acids. V dropped 5 bases and J dropped 3 bases, with 13 bases sitting between them. Germline CDR1 and CDR2: MNHEY and SVGAGI. In DNA form, the CDR3 reads TGTGCCAGCAGTCCTGTCCACGGAGACACTGAAGCTTTCTTT. Translation gives CASSPVHGDTEAFF.

The V call is TRBV2, the J call TRBJ1-2; perhaps TRBD1 as D (5 bases). V lost 8 bases and J lost 4, with 14 bases in between. In germline, CDR1 is SNHLY, CDR2 FYNNEI. This CDR3 has 13 residues. The CDR3 DNA is TGTGCCAGCTGGACAAGAAGCCCCTATGGCTACACCTTC. Its translation: CASWTRSPYGYTF.

The chain combines TRBV30 with TRBJ1-1, with unresolved D. CDR1 and CDR2 from the germline V gene are GTSNPN and SVGIG (reference sequence). Trimming took 3 bases from V and 0 from J, leaving 11 bases between them. CDR3 length: 14 amino acids. The CDR3: CAWRVGVMNTEAFF. CDR3 nucleotide sequence: TGTGCCTGGAGAGTAGGAGTCATGAACACTGAAGCTTTCTTT.

This chain links TRBV29-1 with TRBJ2-3, with D possibly TRBD1 on 6 matching bases. CDR3 size: 11 residues. The V end was cut by 8 bases, the J end by 4 bases, with 10 bases between. Germline loops: CDR1 SQVTM, CDR2 ANQGSEA. This CDR3 is CSFRGADTQYF. As DNA, the CDR3 is TGCAGCTTCAGGGGAGCAGATACGCAGTATTTT.

This clone was observed a single time. The chain links TRBV6-1 to TRBJ2-5; D is unresolved. Germline CDR1 is MNHNS and CDR2 is SASEGT. CDR3 size: 13 residues. Trimming pared 2 bases from V and 1 base from J, leaving 5 bases between. CDR3 sequence: CASSEYSQETQYF. The CDR3 nucleotides are TGTGCCAGCAGTGAATACAGCCAAGAGACCCAGTACTTC.

The J gene is TRBJ2-1, the V gene TRBV30; D might be TRBD1 (6 bases). The CDR3 loop spans 16 amino acids. With 4 bases removed from V and 0 bases from J, the gap between germline ends came to 16 bases. Germline CDR1 GTSNPN, CDR2 SVGIG (reference sequence). This CDR3 reads CAWTRTDQYSYNEQFF. The CDR3 coding sequence is TGTGCCTGGACTCGGACAGACCAATACTCCTACAATGAGCAGTTCTTC.

This sequence joins TRBV30 and TRBJ2-1; D not certain. Looked up from germline, CDR1 is GTSNPN and CDR2 is SVGIG (reference sequence). Trimming stripped 5 bases from V and 5 bases from J, with 10 bases between. CDR3 length: 12 amino acids. CDR3: CAWAIADNEQFF. The CDR3 DNA follows: TGTGCCTGGGCTATCGCCGACAATGAGCAGTTCTTC.

The rearrangement uses TRBV23-1 and TRBJ1-4; a possible D gene is TRBD1 (5 bases). TRBV23-1 is recorded as an ORF, its role being uncertain. Trimming cost V 0 bases and J 7 bases, with 15 bases left between them. The CDR3 is made up of 16 amino acids. The CDR3 is CASSQSTCREGEKLFF. DNA for the CDR3: TGCGCCAGCAGTCAATCGACATGCAGGGAAGGTGAAAAACTGTTTTTT.

The rearrangement links TRBV5-4 to TRBJ1-2, with TRBD1 matching 9 bases. Trimming at V came to 5 bases and at J to 8 bases, leaving 4 bases not matched to a gene. Looked up from germline, CDR1 is SGHNT and CDR2 is YYREEE (reference sequence). CDR3 length: 12 amino acids. Written as DNA, the CDR3 is TGTGCCAGCAGTCGGGACAGGGACGGCTACACCTTC. Encoded protein: CASSRDRDGYTF.

CDR3 DNA: TGTGCTAGTGGCCTACCGGGACTAGCTAACAATGAGCAGTTCTTC. It codes for CASGLPGLANNEQFF. The chain has TRBV12-5 and TRBJ2-1; TRBD2 agrees at 9 bases. Trimming took 6 bases from V and 5 from J; bases not matched to a gene: 8. CDR3 size: 15 residues. The germline CDR1 and CDR2 sequences are LGHNT and FRNRAP.